The 15 T cell receptor beta chains below were found in one sample sequenced in a study of cytomegalovirus exposure and HLA in healthy donors. The PCR contained 60 Vbeta and 13 Jbeta primers. Data came from immunoSEQ multiplex PCR; TCRdb stores just in-frame clones and leaves some out. Here the sample spans about 120,000 clones, around 86% being singletons. Sequencing used PBMCs. The receptors here all came from a man aged 25-45 years in good health and CMV-seronegative.

A note on this clone: One end of the junction is discordant with germline, which a read error may explain. The chain combines TRBV7-9 with TRBJ1-4; possible D gene TRBD1, 5 bases. The CDR3 covers 15 residues. Germline lookup yields CDR1 SEHNR and CDR2 FQNEAQ (reference sequence). CDR3 coding DNA: TGTTCCAGCAGCTCGCCCGTGCGGGGGGATGAAAAACTGTTTTTT. Amino acids: CSSSSPVRGDEKLFF.

This chain joins TRBV2 and TRBJ1-4; 8 nucleotides align to TRBD1. V was clipped by 5 bases and J by 5 bases; unmatched bases: 7. The CDR3 runs to 15 residues. Germline V gene sequence: CDR1 SNHLY, CDR2 FYNNEI. The CDR3 here is CASSPLQGVNEKLFF. The CDR3 region has the DNA TGTGCCAGCAGTCCCTTACAGGGGGTGAATGAAAAACTGTTTTTT.

The chain combines TRBV7-2 with TRBJ1-1, with D uncertain. From germline, CDR1 is SGHTA and CDR2 FQGNSA. This CDR3 has 14 residues. V lost 5 bases to trimming and J lost 1 base, with 11 bases between them. The CDR3, as DNA: TGTGCCAGCAGCCGAACAGCAGAGAACACTGAAGCTTTCTTT. Its translation: CASSRTAENTEAFF.

J is TRBJ1-2 and V is TRBV7-2; 8 bases map to TRBD1. V shed 5 bases and J 5 bases; nucleotides not matched to a gene: 10. This CDR3 has 15 amino acids. Germline CDR1 reads SGHTA; CDR2 reads FQGNSA. Here the CDR3 reads CASSPRTGPPYGYTF. The DNA of the CDR3 is TGTGCCAGCAGCCCCCGGACAGGGCCCCCTTATGGCTACACCTTC.

The chain carries TRBV18 and TRBJ2-3; TRBD1 matches at 11 bases. The CDR3 consists of 15 residues. CDR1 is KGHSH and CDR2 is LQKENI in the germline V gene. Losses at the gene ends were 4 bases for V and 4 bases for J; bases not matched to a gene: 4. The chain's CDR3 is CASSLWTGGADTQYF. The CDR3 DNA reads TGTGCCAGCTCACTTTGGACAGGGGGCGCAGATACGCAGTATTTT.

This clone has only one observation. Relative to the germline gene, one junction end is altered; a read error may explain this. The sample contains more than one DNA sequence encoding this CDR3. CDR3 nucleotide sequence: TGTGCCAGCAGCTTAGTGTTCGACAGGAACACTGAAGCTTTCTTC. It encodes CASSLVFDRNTEAFF. The rearrangement links TRBV7-2 to TRBJ1-1, with D perhaps TRBD1 (6 bases). Germline values: CDR1 SGHTA, CDR2 FQGNSA. The CDR3 sequence is 15 residues long.

The chain is built from TRBV29-1 and TRBJ2-5; perhaps TRBD1 as D (5 bases). The J call is in doubt because the DNA end fits TRBJ2-7 better. This CDR3 has 12 amino acids. Germline V gives CDR1 SQVTM, CDR2 ANQGSEA. The DNA of the CDR3 is TGCAGCGTCAAGGACATGTCACGCGAGCAGTACTTC. Protein sequence: CSVKDMSREQYF.

The chain recombines TRBV4-3 with TRBJ2-2; TRBD2 agrees at 8 bases. Germline assignment: CDR1 LGHNA and CDR2 YSLEER. The CDR3 is 18 amino acids. V lost 0 bases, J lost 4 bases, and 10 bases stayed unmatched. As DNA, the CDR3 is TGCGCCAGCAGCCAAGAAGCTATAGCGGGGCAACCCACCGGGGAGCTGTTTTTT. Protein sequence: CASSQEAIAGQPTGELFF.

DNA of the CDR3: TGCGCCAGCAGCTTGGCCCCGTCCCGGGATGGAGCTTTCTTT. Its protein product is CASSLAPSRDGAFF. The gene calls are TRBV5-1 and TRBJ1-1; the D is unclear. V lost 0 bases to trimming and J lost 10 bases, with 16 bases between them. CDR1 is SGHRS and CDR2 is YFSETQ in the germline V gene. The CDR3 runs to 14 residues.

The chain combines TRBV18 with TRBJ2-7; tentative D call: TRBD1 (6 bases). Deletions cut 1 base from V and 0 bases from J, with 7 bases between. The CDR3 extends over 14 amino acids. Germline V lookup: CDR1 KGHSH, CDR2 LQKENI. The chain's CDR3 is CASSPRDISYEQYF. CDR3 sequence (DNA): TGTGCCAGCTCACCACGGGACATCTCCTACGAGCAGTACTTC. Looking up the rest from reference TRBV18 and TRBJ2-7 gives the full variable domain: NAGVMQNPRHLVRRRGQEARLRCSPMKGHSHVYWYRQLPEEGLKFMVYLQKENIIDESGMPKERFSAEFPKEGPSILRIQQVVRGDSAAYFCASSPRDISYEQYFGPGTRLTVT.

The rearrangement joins TRBV4-1 to TRBJ2-7; D not resolved. V was shortened by 0 bases and J by 3 bases, with 12 bases between the two germline ends. Germline lookup yields CDR1 MGHRA and CDR2 YSYEKL. CDR3 length: 15 amino acids. CDR3 coding DNA: TGCGCCAGCAGCCAAGACGCCTCGGTCCACTACGAGCAGTACTTC. This sequence encodes CASSQDASVHYEQYF.

The rearrangement uses TRBV30 and TRBJ1-3, with 7 bases fitting TRBD1. This CDR3 has 13 residues. Germline lookup yields CDR1 GTSNPN and CDR2 SVGIG (reference sequence). V lost 5 bases, J lost 3 bases, and 4 bases stayed unmatched. The CDR3 nucleotides read TGTGCCTGGGGGGACAGAGTTGGAAACACCATATATTTT. It translates to CAWGDRVGNTIYF.

V is TRBV11-2 and J is TRBJ1-5; D ambiguous. The CDR3 has 15 residues. Germline V gives CDR1 SGHAT, CDR2 FQNNGV. Trimming shortened V by 0 bases and J by 3 bases, and 9 bases separated the two germline ends. The CDR3 protein is CASSLEPQPNQPQHF. CDR3 DNA: TGTGCCAGCAGCTTAGAACCACAGCCCAATCAGCCCCAGCATTTT.

CDR3 residues: CASTGQEFGEQFF. The CDR3 DNA sequence: TGCGCCAGCACGGGACAGGAGTTTGGTGAGCAGTTCTTC. V is TRBV5-1 and J is TRBJ2-1; TRBD1 matches at 8 bases. Germline CDR1 and CDR2: SGHRS and YFSETQ. J gave up 9 bases and V 6 bases, and 8 bases lay outside the gene matches. The CDR3 runs to 13 residues.

V is TRBV6-1 and J is TRBJ2-1; the D gene is possibly TRBD2 (5 bases). This CDR3 contains 16 residues. V shed 3 bases and J shed 0 bases, with 12 bases lying between them. Looked up from germline, CDR1 is MNHNS and CDR2 is SASEGT. The CDR3 nucleotides read TGTGCCAGCAGTGATCGAGGAGGCAGCTCCTACAATGAGCAGTTCTTC. Its protein product is CASSDRGGSSYNEQFF.